The sequence of this T cell receptor (beta chain) was determined in a study of Tregs in tolerant kidney transplant recipients. Overall study findings and caveats: Antigen-driven expansion was suggested because donor-specific Tregs expanded more than all Tregs in tolerant patients. Nucleotide sequences could not be compared across some patients' samples due to primer changes.

Losses at the gene ends were 5 bases for V and 7 bases for J; bases not matched to a gene: 2. The germline gives CDR1 LNHDA, CDR2 SQIVND (reference sequence). This CDR3 contains 14 residues. Recipients received nonmyeloablative bone marrow transplants from related graft donors, with transient mixed chimerism. With regard to this clone: Its antigen is not known.

Here immunoSEQ multiplex PCR was the method, and the copy in TCRdb shows in-frame clones only, minus some. This table holds about 81,000 clones, around 90% found once. The TCR comes from a human patient who received a combined kidney and bone marrow transplant. The graft donor may be the source of some T cells. The source material was CD4+ T cells from blood (PBMCs), sampled 24 months after the transplant. J is TRBJ2-1 and V is TRBV19; 13 bases fit TRBD2. In DNA form, the CDR3 reads TGTGCCAGTAGTCGGACTAGCGGGAGTAATGAGCAGTTCTTC. It is translated as CASSRTSGSNEQFF. Supplemented by reference TRBV19 and TRBJ2-1, the full variable domain reads DGGITQSPKYLFRKEGQNVTLSCEQNLNHDAMYWYRQDPGQGLRLIYYSQIVNDFQKGDIAEGYSVSREKKESFPLTVTSAQKNPTAFYLCASSRTSGSNEQFFGPGTRLTVL.